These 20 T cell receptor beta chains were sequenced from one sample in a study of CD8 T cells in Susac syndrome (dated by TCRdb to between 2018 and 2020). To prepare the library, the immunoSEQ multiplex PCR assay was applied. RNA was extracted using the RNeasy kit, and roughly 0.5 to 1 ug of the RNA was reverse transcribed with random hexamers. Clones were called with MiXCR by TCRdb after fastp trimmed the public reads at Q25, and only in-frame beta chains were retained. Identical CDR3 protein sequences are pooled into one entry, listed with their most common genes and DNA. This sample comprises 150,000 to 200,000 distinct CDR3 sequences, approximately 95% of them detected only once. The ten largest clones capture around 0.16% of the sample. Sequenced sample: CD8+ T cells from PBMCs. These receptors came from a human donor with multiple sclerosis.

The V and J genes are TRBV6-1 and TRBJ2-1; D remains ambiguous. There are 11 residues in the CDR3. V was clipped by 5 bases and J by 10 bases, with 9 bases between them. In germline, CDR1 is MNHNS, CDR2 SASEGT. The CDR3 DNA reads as TGTGCCAGCAGTCCCAGCCTGGAGCAGTTCTTC. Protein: CASSPSLEQFF.

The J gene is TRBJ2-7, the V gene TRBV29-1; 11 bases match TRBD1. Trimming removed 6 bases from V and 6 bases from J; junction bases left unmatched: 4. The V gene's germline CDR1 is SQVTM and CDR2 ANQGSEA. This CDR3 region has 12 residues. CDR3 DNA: TGCAGCGTAGGACAGGGGGCTTTCGAGCAGTACTTC. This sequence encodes CSVGQGAFEQYF.

The CDR3 DNA reads as TGCGCCAGCAGCCACGGGGGAGACAACACCATATATTTT. Its translation: CASSHGGDNTIYF. The rearrangement joins TRBV4-1 to TRBJ1-3; possible D gene TRBD1, 5 bases. V shed 3 bases and J shed 7 bases, with 10 bases lying between them. The CDR3 covers 13 residues. Germline-derived CDR1 and CDR2 are MGHRA and YSYEKL.

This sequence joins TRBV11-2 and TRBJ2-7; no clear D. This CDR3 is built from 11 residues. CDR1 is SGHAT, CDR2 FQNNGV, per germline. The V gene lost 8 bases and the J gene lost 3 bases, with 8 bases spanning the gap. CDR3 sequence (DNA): TGTGCCAGCGGCCCCTTCTACGAGCAGTACTTC. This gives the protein CASGPFYEQYF.

The CDR3 reads CASSLEAETQYF. The CDR3 DNA reads as TGTGCCAGCAGCTTGGAGGCTGAGACCCAGTACTTC. The rearrangement joins TRBV5-6 to TRBJ2-5, with D unresolved. Trimming took 0 bases from V and 5 from J, leaving 5 bases between them. Germline CDR1 and CDR2: SGHDT and YYEEEE. The CDR3 is 12 residues long.

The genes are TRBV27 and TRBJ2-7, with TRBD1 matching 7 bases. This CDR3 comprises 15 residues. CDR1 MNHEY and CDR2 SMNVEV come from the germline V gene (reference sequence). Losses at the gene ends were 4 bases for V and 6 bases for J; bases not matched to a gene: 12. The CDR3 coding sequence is TGTGCCAGCAGTTCGGGACAGCCCCTTGGGGGCGAGCAGTACTTC. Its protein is CASSSGQPLGGEQYF.

CDR3: CASSYGTSGPATQYF. The CDR3 DNA reads as TGTGCCAGCAGCTACGGGACTAGCGGACCCGCTACGCAGTATTTT. The V call is TRBV13, the J call TRBJ2-3, with TRBD2 identical over 11 bases. CDR1 and CDR2 from the germline V gene are PRHDT and FYEKMQ (reference sequence). V shed 4 bases and J 8 bases; nucleotides not matched to a gene: 8. There are 15 residues in the CDR3.

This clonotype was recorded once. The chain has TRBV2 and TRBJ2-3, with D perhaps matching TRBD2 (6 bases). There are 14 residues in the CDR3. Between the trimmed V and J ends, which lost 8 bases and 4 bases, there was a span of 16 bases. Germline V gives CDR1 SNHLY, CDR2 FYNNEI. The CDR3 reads CASLEGRGPDTQYF. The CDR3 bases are TGTGCCAGCCTGGAGGGGCGGGGACCAGATACGCAGTATTTT.

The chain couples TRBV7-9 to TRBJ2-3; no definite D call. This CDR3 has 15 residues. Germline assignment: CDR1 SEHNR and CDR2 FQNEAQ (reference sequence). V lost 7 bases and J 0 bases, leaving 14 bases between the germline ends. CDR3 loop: CASTHLLPSTDTQYF. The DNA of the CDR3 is TGTGCCAGCACCCACTTATTACCAAGCACAGATACGCAGTATTTT.

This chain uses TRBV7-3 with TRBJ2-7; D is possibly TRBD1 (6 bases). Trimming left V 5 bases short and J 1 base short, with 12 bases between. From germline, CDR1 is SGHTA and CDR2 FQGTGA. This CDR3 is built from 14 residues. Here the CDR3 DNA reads TGTGCCAGCAGCCCTCGACAGGATTCCTACGAGCAGTACTTC. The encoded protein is CASSPRQDSYEQYF.

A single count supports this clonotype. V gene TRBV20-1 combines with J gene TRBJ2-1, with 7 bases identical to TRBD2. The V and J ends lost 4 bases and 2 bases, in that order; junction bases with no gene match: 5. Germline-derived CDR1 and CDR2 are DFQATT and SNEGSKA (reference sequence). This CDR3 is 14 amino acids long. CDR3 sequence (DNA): TGCAGTGCTAACTTGGCGGGGGCCTACAATGAGCAGTTCTTC. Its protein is CSANLAGAYNEQFF.

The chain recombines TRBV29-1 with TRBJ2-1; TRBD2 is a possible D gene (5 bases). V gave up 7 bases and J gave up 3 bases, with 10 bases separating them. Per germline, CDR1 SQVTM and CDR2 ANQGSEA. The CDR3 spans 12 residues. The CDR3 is CSAGRDYNEQFF. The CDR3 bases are TGCAGCGCCGGACGGGACTACAATGAGCAGTTCTTC.

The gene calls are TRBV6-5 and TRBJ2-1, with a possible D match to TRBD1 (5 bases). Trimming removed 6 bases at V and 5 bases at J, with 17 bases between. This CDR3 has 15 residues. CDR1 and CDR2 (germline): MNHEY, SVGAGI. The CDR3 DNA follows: TGTGCCAGCAGCCCCCAGGGTTACGGACACAATGAGCAGTTCTTC. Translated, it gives CASSPQGYGHNEQFF.

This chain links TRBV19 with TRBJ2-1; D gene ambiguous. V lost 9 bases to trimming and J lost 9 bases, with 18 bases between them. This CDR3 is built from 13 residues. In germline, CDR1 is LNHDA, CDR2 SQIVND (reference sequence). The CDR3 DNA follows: TGTGCCAGCCAAAAGCTGCTATCCCCTGAGCAGTTCTTC. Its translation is CASQKLLSPEQFF.

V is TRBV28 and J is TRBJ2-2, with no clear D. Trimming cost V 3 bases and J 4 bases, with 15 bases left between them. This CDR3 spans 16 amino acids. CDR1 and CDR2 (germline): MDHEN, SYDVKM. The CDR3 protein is CASSFPGVARTGELFF. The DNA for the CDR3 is TGTGCCAGCAGTTTCCCCGGCGTCGCGCGCACCGGGGAGCTGTTTTTT.

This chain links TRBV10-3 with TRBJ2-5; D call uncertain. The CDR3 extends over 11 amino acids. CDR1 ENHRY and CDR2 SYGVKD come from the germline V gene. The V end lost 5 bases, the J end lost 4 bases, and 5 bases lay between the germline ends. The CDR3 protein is CAISSGETQYF. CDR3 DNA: TGTGCCATCAGTTCAGGAGAGACCCAGTACTTC.

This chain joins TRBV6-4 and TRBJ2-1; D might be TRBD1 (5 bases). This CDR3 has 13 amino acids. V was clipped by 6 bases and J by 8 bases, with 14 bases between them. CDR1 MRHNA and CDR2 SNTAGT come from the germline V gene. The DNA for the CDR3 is TGTGCCAGCAGCCAGGGTTCGACGGATGAGCAGTTCTTC. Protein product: CASSQGSTDEQFF.

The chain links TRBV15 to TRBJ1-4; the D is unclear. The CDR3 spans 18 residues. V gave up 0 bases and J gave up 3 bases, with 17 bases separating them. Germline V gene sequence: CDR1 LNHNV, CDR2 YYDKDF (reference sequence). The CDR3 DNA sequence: TGTGCCACCAGCAGAGATCCCTTTGGTGGAAGGTCTAATGAAAAACTGTTTTTT. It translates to CATSRDPFGGRSNEKLFF.

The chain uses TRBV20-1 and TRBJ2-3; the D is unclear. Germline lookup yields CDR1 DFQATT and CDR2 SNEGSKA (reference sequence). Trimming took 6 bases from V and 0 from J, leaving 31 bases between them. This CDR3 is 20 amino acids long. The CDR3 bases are TGCAGTGCCCCCTACCCTCTGGCTACCCCGCGCAGAACTAGCACAGATACGCAGTATTTT. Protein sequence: CSAPYPLATPRRTSTDTQYF.

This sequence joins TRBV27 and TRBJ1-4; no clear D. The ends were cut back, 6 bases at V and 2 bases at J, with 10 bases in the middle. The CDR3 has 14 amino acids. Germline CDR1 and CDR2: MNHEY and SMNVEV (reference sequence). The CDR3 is CASSALGTNEKLFF. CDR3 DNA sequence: TGTGCCAGCAGCGCGTTGGGGACTAATGAAAAACTGTTTTTT.